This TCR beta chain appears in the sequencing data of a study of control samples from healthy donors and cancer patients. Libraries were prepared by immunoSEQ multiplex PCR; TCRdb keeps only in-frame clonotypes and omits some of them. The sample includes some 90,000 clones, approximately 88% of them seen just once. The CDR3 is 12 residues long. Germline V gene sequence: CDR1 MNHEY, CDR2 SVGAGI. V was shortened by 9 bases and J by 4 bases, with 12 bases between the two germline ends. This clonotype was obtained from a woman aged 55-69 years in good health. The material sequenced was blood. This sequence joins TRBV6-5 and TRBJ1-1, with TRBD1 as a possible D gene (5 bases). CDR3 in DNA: TGTGCCAGTCAGGGAGGTGGCACTGAAGCTTTCTTT. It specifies CASQGGGTEAFF.